The 6 T cell receptor beta chains presented below share a single source sample, sequenced in a study of CD8 T cells in Susac syndrome (dated by TCRdb to about 2019). The library was produced with the immunoSEQ multiplex PCR assay. RNA was extracted using the RNeasy kit, and about 0.5 to 1 ug of the RNA was reverse transcribed with random hexamers. TCRdb trimmed public reads at Q25 via fastp, called clones via MiXCR and kept in-frame beta chains. A single entry per CDR3 protein holds the most common genes and DNA from its merged rows. The sample includes some 110,000 distinct CDR3 sequences, with about 94% observed a single time. The top ten constitute around 0.28% of the sample. Sequencing was performed on CD8+ T cells from PBMCs. The receptors shown here come from a human donor with Susac syndrome.

The chain uses TRBV15 and TRBJ1-3, with D perhaps matching TRBD1 (5 bases). Germline CDR1 reads LNHNV; CDR2 reads YYDKDF (reference sequence). V lost 3 bases and J 3 bases, leaving 15 bases between the germline ends. This CDR3 spans 16 amino acids. The CDR3, as DNA: TGTGCCACCAGCAGCGCGGCGGGACCGAGTGGAAACACCATATATTTT. Translation gives CATSSAAGPSGNTIYF. The variable domain in full, completed from reference TRBV15 and TRBJ1-3, reads DAMVIQNPRYQVTQFGKPVTLSCSQTLNHNVMYWYQQKSSQAPKLLFHYYDKDFNNEADTPDNFQSRRPNTSFCFLDIRSPGLGDTAMYLCATSSAAGPSGNTIYFGEGSWLTVV.

This rearrangement joins TRBV7-9 to TRBJ2-5, with D maybe TRBD1 (5 bases). The CDR3 runs to 15 residues. The V gene's germline CDR1 is SEHNR and CDR2 FQNEAQ (reference sequence). V gave up 4 bases and J gave up 0 bases, with 12 bases separating them. CDR3 residues: CASSSPDSDQETQYF. The CDR3 bases are TGTGCCAGCAGCTCCCCCGACAGTGACCAAGAGACCCAGTACTTC.

The gene calls are TRBV7-9 and TRBJ1-6, with 7 nucleotides matching TRBD1. CDR1 SEHNR and CDR2 FQNEAQ come from the germline V gene (reference sequence). The CDR3 has 16 amino acids. V trimming: 4 bases; J trimming: 9 bases; junction bases outside the gene matches: 12. The CDR3: CASSSGRQGRISPLHF. In DNA form, the CDR3 reads TGTGCCAGCAGCTCTGGGAGACAGGGACGCATTTCACCCCTCCACTTT.

The count of this clonotype is one. The CDR3 nucleotides are TGTGCCAGCAGCTCAGCCAAACGAGGGGGTCATTCACCCCTCCACTTT. As protein: CASSSAKRGGHSPLHF. This sequence joins TRBV7-6 and TRBJ1-6, with D tentatively TRBD1 (6 bases). CDR3 size: 16 residues. Germline V gene data show CDR1 as SGHVS and CDR2 as FNYEAQ. V was clipped by 4 bases and J by 8 bases, with 18 bases between them.

This chain connects TRBV27 to TRBJ2-1; D possibly corresponds to TRBD1 (5 bases). This CDR3 spans 12 amino acids. CDR1 and CDR2 (germline): MNHEY, SMNVEV (reference sequence). The ends were cut back, 2 bases at V and 10 bases at J, with 9 bases in the middle. In nucleotides, the CDR3 is TGTGCCAGCAGTTTAGGGGCACGAGAGCAGTTCTTC. It codes for CASSLGAREQFF.

The rearrangement uses TRBV9 and TRBJ1-4, with TRBD1 matching over 7 bases. The CDR3 sequence is 14 residues long. V was clipped by 2 bases and J by 8 bases; unmatched bases: 6. Germline assignment: CDR1 SGDLS and CDR2 YYNGEE. The CDR3 loop is CASSVGTVGEKLFF. The CDR3, as DNA: TGTGCCAGCAGCGTCGGGACAGTGGGGGAAAAACTGTTTTTT.